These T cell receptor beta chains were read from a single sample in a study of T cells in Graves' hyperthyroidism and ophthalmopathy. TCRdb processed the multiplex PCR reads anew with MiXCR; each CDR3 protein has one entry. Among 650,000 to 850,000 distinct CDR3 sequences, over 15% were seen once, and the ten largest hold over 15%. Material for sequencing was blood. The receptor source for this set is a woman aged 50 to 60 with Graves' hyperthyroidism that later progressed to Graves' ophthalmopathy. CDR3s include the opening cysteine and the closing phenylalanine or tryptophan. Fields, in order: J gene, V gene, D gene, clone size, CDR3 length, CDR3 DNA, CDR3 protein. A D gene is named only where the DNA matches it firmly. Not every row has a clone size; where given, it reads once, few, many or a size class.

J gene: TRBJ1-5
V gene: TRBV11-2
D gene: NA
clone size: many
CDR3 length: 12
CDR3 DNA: TGTGCCAGCAGCTTATCGGATCAGCCCCAGCATTTT
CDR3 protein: CASSLSDQPQHF

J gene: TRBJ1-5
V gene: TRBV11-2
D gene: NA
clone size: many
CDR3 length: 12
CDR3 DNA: TGTGCCAGCAGCTTAGAGCATCAGCCCCAGCATTTT
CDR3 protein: CASSLEHQPQHF

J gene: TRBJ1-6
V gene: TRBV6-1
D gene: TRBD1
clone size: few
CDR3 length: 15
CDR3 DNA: TGTGCCAGCAGGGGCAGGGGGCCGAATAATTCACCCCTCCACTTT
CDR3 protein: CASRGRGPNNSPLHF

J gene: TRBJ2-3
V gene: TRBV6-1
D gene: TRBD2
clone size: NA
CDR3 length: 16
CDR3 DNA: TGTGCCAGCAGTGTCGCGGGCGGGGGGGGCCCAGATACGCAGTATTTT
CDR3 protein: CASSVAGGGGPDTQYF

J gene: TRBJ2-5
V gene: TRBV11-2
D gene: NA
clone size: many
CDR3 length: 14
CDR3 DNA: TGTGCCAGCAGCCCCCCCTACAGGGAAGAGACCCAGTACTTC
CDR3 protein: CASSPPYREETQYF

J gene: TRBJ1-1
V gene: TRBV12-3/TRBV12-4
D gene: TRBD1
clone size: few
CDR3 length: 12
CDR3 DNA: TGTGCCAGCAGTTCGACAGGGGGCAAAGCTTTCTTT
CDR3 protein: CASSSTGGKAFF

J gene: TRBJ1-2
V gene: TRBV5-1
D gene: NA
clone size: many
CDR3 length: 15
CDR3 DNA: TGCGCCAGCAGCTTGGTTCAGTTGGGGGCCTATGGCTACACCTTC
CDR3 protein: CASSLVQLGAYGYTF

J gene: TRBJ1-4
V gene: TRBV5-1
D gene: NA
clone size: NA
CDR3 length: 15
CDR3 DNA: TGCGCCAGCAGCTTGCGCAGGGGCGGACGCGAAAAACTGTTTTTT
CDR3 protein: CASSLRRGGREKLFF

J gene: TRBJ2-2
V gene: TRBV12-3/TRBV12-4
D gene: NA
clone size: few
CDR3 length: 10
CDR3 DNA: TGTGCCAGCGGTCCCGGGGAGCTGTTTTTT
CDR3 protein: CASGPGELFF

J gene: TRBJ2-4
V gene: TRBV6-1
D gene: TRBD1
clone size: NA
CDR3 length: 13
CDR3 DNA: TGTGCCAGCACCGAGACAGGGACAGACATTCAGTACTTC
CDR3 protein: CASTETGTDIQYF

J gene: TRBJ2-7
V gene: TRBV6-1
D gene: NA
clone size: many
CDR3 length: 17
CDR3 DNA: TGTGCCAGCAGCTACCTTCTTTGGGAGCGGCTTTCCTACGAGCAGTACTTC
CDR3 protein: CASSYLLWERLSYEQYF

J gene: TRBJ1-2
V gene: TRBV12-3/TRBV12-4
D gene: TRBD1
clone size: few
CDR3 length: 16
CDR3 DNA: TGTGCCAGCAGTCTTTACCCCAGACAGGGAAGGTATGGCTACACCTTC
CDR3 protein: CASSLYPRQGRYGYTF

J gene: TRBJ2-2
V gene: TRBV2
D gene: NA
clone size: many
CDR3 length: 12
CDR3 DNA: TGTGCCAGCAGTGACGACGCCGGGGAGCTGTTTTTT
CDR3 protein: CASSDDAGELFF

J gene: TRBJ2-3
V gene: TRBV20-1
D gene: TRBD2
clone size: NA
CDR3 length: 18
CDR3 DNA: TGCAGTGCTAGAGGCCCCTTTCTAGCGGGGGGTAACACAGATACGCAGTATTTT
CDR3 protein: CSARGPFLAGGNTDTQYF

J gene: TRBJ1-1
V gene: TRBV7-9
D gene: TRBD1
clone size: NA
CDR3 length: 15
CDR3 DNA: TGTGCCAGCACCCCCGGGTCAGGGGGTTACACTGAAGCTTTCTTT
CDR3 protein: CASTPGSGGYTEAFF

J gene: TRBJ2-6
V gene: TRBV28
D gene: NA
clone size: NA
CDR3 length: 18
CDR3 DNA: TGTGCCAGCAGTCGTCGGTATCTGCGAGGCTCTGGGGCCAACGTCCTGACTTTC
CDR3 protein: CASSRRYLRGSGANVLTF

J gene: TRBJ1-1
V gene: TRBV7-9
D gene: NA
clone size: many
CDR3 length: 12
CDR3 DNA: TGTGCCAGCAGCAATCGGGGGCCTGAAGCTTTCTTT
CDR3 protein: CASSNRGPEAFF

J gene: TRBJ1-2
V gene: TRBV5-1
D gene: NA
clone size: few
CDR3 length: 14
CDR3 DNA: TGCGCCAGCAGCTTGTCGGAATTCCTCTATGGCTACACCTTC
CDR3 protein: CASSLSEFLYGYTF

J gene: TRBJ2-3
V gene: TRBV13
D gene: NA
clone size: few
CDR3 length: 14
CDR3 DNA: TGTGCCAGCAGCTTAGAGGCGGCCACAGATACGCAGTATTTT
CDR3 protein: CASSLEAATDTQYF

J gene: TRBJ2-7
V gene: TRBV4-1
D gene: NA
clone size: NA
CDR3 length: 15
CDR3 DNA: TGCGCCAGCAGCCAAGATTTGGGGGGCATCCGCGAGCAGTACTTC
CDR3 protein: CASSQDLGGIREQYF

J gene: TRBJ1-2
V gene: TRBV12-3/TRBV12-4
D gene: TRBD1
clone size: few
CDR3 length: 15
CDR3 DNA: TGTGCCAGCAGTTTTGGGCAGGGGGTTAACTATGGCTACACCTTC
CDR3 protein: CASSFGQGVNYGYTF

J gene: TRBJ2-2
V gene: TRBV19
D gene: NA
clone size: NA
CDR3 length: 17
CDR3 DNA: TGTGCCAGTAGTATAGTGGTCTGGGGGTATGAATCCGGGGAGCTGTTTTTT
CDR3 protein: CASSIVVWGYESGELFF

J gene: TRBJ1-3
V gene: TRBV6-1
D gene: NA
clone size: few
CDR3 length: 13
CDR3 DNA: TGTGCCAGCATGGGCTACTCTGGAAACACCATATATTTT
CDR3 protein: CASMGYSGNTIYF

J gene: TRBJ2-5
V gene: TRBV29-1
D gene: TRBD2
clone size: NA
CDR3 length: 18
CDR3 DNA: TGCAGCGCCAAAACTTCAAGAGGACTAGCCAATATAAAAGAGACCCAGTACTTC
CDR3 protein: CSAKTSRGLANIKETQYF

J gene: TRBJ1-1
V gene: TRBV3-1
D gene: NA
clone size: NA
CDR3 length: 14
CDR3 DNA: TGTGCCAGCGGCCAAGAGTTAACGAACACTGAAGCTTTCTTT
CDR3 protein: CASGQELTNTEAFF

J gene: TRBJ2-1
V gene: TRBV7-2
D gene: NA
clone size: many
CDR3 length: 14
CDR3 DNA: TGTGCCAGCAGCAACCTTGGCGGGGGCGATGAGCAGTTCTTC
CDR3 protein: CASSNLGGGDEQFF

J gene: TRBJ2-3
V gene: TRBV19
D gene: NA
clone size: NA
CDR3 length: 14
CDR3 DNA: TGTGCCAGTAGTCCGGGGCCCCACACAGATACGCAGTATTTT
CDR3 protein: CASSPGPHTDTQYF

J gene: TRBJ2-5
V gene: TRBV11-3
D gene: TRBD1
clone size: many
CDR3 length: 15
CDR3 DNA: TGTGCCAGCAGCTTACGCGGACAGGGCTGGGAGACCCAGTACTTC
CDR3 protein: CASSLRGQGWETQYF

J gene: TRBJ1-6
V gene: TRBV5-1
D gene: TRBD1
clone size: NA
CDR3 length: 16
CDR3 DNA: TGCGCCAGCAGCACCTTACCCGGGACAGACAATTCACCCCTCCACTTT
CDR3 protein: CASSTLPGTDNSPLHF

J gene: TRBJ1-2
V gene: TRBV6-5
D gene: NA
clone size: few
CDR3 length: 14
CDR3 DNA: TGTGCCAGCAGTTACTCGCCTAACATCTATGGCTACACCTTC
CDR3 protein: CASSYSPNIYGYTF

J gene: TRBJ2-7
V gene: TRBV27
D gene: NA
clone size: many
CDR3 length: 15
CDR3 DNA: TGTGCCAGCACTTCCTCGCTTGACAGAGTTTACGAGCAGTACTTC
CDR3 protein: CASTSSLDRVYEQYF

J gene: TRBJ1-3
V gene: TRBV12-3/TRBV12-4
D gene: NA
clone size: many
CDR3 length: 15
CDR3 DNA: TGTGCCAGCAGTTCTGGACGGAACTCTGGAAACACCATATATTTT
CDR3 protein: CASSSGRNSGNTIYF

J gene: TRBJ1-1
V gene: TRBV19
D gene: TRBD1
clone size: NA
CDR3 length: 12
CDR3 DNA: TGTGCCAGTACCGAAGGGACAGGGGGAGCTTTCTTT
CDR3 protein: CASTEGTGGAFF

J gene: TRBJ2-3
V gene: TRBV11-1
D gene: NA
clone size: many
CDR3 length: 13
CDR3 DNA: TGTGCCAGCAGCTCCGACAGGACAGATACGCAGTATTTT
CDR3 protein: CASSSDRTDTQYF

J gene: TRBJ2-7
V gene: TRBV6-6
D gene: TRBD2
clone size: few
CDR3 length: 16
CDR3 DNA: TGTGCCAGCAGTTACTCGAGCGGGGGTCTTTCCTACGAGCAGTACTTC
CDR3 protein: CASSYSSGGLSYEQYF

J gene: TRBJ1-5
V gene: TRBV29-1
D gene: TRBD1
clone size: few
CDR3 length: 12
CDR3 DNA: TGCAGCGTCGGGACAGGGGGTCAGCCCCAGCATTTT
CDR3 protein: CSVGTGGQPQHF

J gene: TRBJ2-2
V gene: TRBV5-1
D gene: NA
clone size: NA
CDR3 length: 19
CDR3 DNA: TGCGCCAGCAGCCCTCGTAACCTAAAAGAAGTCATGGGGACCGGGGAGCTGTTTTTT
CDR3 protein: CASSPRNLKEVMGTGELFF

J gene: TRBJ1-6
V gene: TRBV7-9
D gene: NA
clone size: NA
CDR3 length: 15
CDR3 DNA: TGTGCCAGCAGCTTAACTTCGTCAGGAGAATCACCCCTCCACTTT
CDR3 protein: CASSLTSSGESPLHF

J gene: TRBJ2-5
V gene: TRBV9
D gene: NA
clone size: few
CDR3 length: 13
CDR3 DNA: TGTGCCAGCAGCGTAGTACCGTTCGAGACCCAGTACTTC
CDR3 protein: CASSVVPFETQYF

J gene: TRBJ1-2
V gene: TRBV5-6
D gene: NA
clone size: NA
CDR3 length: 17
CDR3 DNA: TGTGCCAGCAGCTTGGCCAGCACAGGGAGGGGGAACTATGGCTACACCTTC
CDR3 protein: CASSLASTGRGNYGYTF

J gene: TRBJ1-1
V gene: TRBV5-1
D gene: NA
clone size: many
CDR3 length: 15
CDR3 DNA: TGCGCCAGCAGCTTGGAGACAATTCCGAACACTGAAGCTTTCTTT
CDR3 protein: CASSLETIPNTEAFF

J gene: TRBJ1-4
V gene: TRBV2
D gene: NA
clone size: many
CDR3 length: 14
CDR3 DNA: TGTGCCAGCAACGTGAGGGCAACTAATGAAAAACTGTTTTTT
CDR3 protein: CASNVRATNEKLFF

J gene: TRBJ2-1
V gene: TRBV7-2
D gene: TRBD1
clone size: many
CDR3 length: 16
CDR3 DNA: TGTGCCAGCAGCAAGAGCAGGGGGCTCTCCTACAATGAGCAGTTCTTC
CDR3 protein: CASSKSRGLSYNEQFF

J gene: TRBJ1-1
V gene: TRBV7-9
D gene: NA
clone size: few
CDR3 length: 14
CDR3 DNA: NA
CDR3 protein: CASSFSGPGTEAFF

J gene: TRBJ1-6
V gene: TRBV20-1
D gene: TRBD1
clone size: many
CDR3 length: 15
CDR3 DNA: TGCAGTGCTAGAGTTGCAGGGGGAAGTAATTCACCCCTCCACTTT
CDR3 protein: CSARVAGGSNSPLHF

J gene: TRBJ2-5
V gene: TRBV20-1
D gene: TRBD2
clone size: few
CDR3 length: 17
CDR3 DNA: TGCAGTGCTAGCCCCCCCGGGGCTAGCGGGGTTCAAGAGACCCAGTACTTC
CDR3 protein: CSASPPGASGVQETQYF

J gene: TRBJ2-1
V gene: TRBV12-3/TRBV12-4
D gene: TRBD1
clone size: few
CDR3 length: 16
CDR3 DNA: TGTGCCAGCGGTCCATCCGGGACAGGGTATAGCAATGAGCAGTTCTTC
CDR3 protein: CASGPSGTGYSNEQFF

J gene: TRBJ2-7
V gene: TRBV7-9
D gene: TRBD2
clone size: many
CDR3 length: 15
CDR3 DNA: TGTGCCAGCAGCTCAGCGGGGGGGCCTCGGTTCGAGCAGTACTTC
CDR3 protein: CASSSAGGPRFEQYF

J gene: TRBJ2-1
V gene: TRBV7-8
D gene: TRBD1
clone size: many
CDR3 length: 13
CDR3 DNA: TGTGCCAGTAGACAGGGGCGAAACAATGAGCAGTTCTTC
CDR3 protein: CASRQGRNNEQFF

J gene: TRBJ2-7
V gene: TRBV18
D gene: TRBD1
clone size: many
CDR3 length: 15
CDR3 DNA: TGTGCCAGCTCACCGTCCGGGACAGGCCTCCATGAGCAGTACTTC
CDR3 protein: CASSPSGTGLHEQYF

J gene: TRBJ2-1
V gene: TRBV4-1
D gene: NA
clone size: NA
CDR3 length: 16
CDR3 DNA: TGCGCCAGCAGCCAAGTCGCGGGGTTCTCCTACAATGAGCAGTTCTTC
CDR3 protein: CASSQVAGFSYNEQFF

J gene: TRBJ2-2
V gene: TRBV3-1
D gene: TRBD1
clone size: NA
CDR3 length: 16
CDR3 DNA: TGTGCCAGCAGCCAGGAAGGGACAGGGTACACCGGGGAGCTGTTTTTT
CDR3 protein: CASSQEGTGYTGELFF

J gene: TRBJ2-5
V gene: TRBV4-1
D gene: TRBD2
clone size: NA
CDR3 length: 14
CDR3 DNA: TGCGCCAGCAGCCAAGCGGGGGGAACAAGAGACCAGTACTTC
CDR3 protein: CASSQAGGTRDQYF

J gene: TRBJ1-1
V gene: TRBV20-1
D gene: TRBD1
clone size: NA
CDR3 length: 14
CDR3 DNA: TGCAGTGCGTACAGGGGTTCGGGGAACACTGAAGCTTTCTTT
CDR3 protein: CSAYRGSGNTEAFF